This T cell receptor beta chain stems from a study of blood T cell repertoires in COVID-19. On the study more broadly: In each case, the material was cDNA or gDNA derived from T cells, B-cell-depleted T cells, or PBMCs.

CDR1 is SGHRS and CDR2 is YFSETQ in the germline V gene. V shed 1 base and J 7 bases; nucleotides not matched to a gene: 7. The CDR3 runs 14 residues. This clone has a single count. Study processing details: From reference gene primer amplification, estimates of nucleated cell counts were derived. The assay was immunoSEQ multiplex PCR, and TCRdb's table has in-frame clones only and misses some. The V and J calls and clone size are taken from that table; D and trimming were inferred from the DNA. The sample has 110,000 to 150,000 clones, 65% to 80% seen once. Sequenced input: peripheral blood. The V call is TRBV5-1, the J call TRBJ1-1, with 7 bases matching TRBD1. The sequence was collected from a man in his fifties or sixties with acute or convalescent COVID-19. The CDR3, as DNA: TGCGCCAGCAGCTTGACCGGGACAGCAAATGAAGCTTTCTTT. It is translated as CASSLTGTANEAFF.